The present entry profiles one T cell receptor (beta chain) with its context. This record belongs to a study of T cell changes during pregnancy in multiple sclerosis. Sequencing was performed with immunoSEQ multiplex PCR; in TCRdb, only in-frame clones are kept and a portion is missing. The data contain 56,000 or so clones, roughly nine tenths of them singletons. The V gene end was trimmed by 6 bases and the J gene end by 3 bases; junction bases not matched to a gene: 8. Germline values: CDR1 LNHDA, CDR2 SQIVND (reference sequence). The CDR3 sequence is 14 residues long. This receptor was identified in a female donor in good health, enrolled as a control in a pregnancy study. V gene TRBV19 combines with J gene TRBJ2-7; 7 nucleotides match TRBD1. The sequences come from peripheral blood, collected in the first trimester of pregnancy. DNA of the CDR3: TGTGCCAGTAGCCCCGGGACAGAAAACTACGAGCAGTACTTC. The encoded protein is CASSPGTENYEQYF. The variable domain in full, completed from reference TRBV19 and TRBJ2-7, reads DGGITQSPKYLFRKEGQNVTLSCEQNLNHDAMYWYRQDPGQGLRLIYYSQIVNDFQKGDIAEGYSVSREKKESFPLTVTSAQKNPTAFYLCASSPGTENYEQYFGPGTRLTVT.